Below, 14 T cell receptor beta chains from the same sample are listed, as sequenced in a study of graft-versus-host responses after intestinal transplantation. Clones were sequenced by immunoSEQ multiplex PCR, and TCRdb holds only the in-frame ones, with some missing. The profile shows some 40,000 clones, less than 95% of them singletons. The source was PBMCs, collected approximately 320 days after intestinal transplant. The receptors here all came from a human patient who received an intestinal transplant, so some T cells may come from the graft donor.

V and J are TRBV12-5 and TRBJ1-5; no clear D. The CDR3 sequence is 11 residues long. The germline gives CDR1 LGHNT, CDR2 FRNRAP. Trimming shortened V by 6 bases and J by 3 bases, and 3 bases separated the two germline ends. The CDR3 here is CASGHNQPQHF. The DNA of the CDR3 is TGTGCTAGTGGCCACAATCAGCCCCAGCATTTT. Combining the CDR3 with reference TRBV12-5 and TRBJ1-5 gives the whole variable domain DARVTQTPRHKVTEMGQEVTMRCQPILGHNTVFWYRQTMMQGLELLAYFRNRAPLDDSGMPKDRFSAEMPDATLATLKIQPSEPRDSAVYFCASGHNQPQHFGDGTRLSIL.

This clone was picked up one time. This sequence joins TRBV6-1 and TRBJ1-2; D might be TRBD1 (6 bases). The V and J ends lost 6 bases and 4 bases respectively, with 12 bases between them. This CDR3 has 13 amino acids. Germline CDR1 and CDR2: MNHNS and SASEGT. CDR3 in DNA: TGTGCCAGCAGGGAGGGGGGCGCCTATGGCTACACCTTC. Translation: CASREGGAYGYTF.

V and J are TRBV4-1 and TRBJ1-1, with no clear D. CDR3 length: 13 residues. Germline-derived CDR1 and CDR2 are MGHRA and YSYEKL. V was cut by 3 bases and J by 1 base, with 6 bases left in between. The CDR3 DNA reads TGCGCCAGCAGCCAGCCGGGGAACACTGAAGCTTTCTTT. This translates into CASSQPGNTEAFF.

This sequence joins TRBV5-1 and TRBJ2-2; 9 bases are shared with TRBD1. The CDR3 consists of 15 residues. Germline-derived CDR1 and CDR2 are SGHRS and YFSETQ. Germline trimming cut 4 bases from V and 7 bases from J; bases unmatched to any gene: 8. Written as DNA, the CDR3 is TGCGCCAGCAGCAAAGGGACAGGGATAGGCGGGGAGCTGTTTTTT. Translated: CASSKGTGIGGELFF.

A remark on this clone: The limits of the CDR3 on the DNA are not certain, so only TCRdb's listed CDR3 is given. The V and J genes are TRBV29-1 and TRBJ1-2. The germline CDR1 and CDR2 sequences are SQVTM and ANQGSEA. The CDR3 has 22 amino acids, counting both end residues. The CDR3 here is CTLDGVWLHLRFGDQVTYGYTF.

The chain carries TRBV10-3 and TRBJ2-2; D may be TRBD1 (6 bases). Germline V gene data show CDR1 as ENHRY and CDR2 as SYGVKD. Trimming removed 8 bases at V and 8 bases at J, with 9 bases between. The CDR3 length is 11 residues. The CDR3 sequence is CAISQGGELFF. The DNA of the CDR3 is TGTGCCATCTCCCAGGGGGGGGAGCTGTTTTTT.

This rearrangement joins TRBV25-1 to TRBJ2-2; D is possibly TRBD2 (5 bases). Germline CDR1 MGHDK, CDR2 SYGVNS. The CDR3 has 16 residues. Trimming shortened V by 1 base and J by 3 bases, and 12 bases separated the two germline ends. This CDR3 is CASSELRGSDTGELFF. In DNA, the CDR3 is TGTGCCAGCAGTGAATTGAGAGGGAGCGACACCGGGGAGCTGTTTTTT.

V gene TRBV29-1 combines with J gene TRBJ2-5; 12 nucleotides line up with TRBD1. Unmatched junction bases numbered 14, after V lost 4 bases and J lost 5 bases. CDR1 SQVTM and CDR2 ANQGSEA come from the germline V gene. CDR3 size: 17 residues. The CDR3 bases are TGCAGCGTTGTTGGGGGGACAGGGGGCTCACAAGATGAGACCCAGTACTTC. It encodes CSVVGGTGGSQDETQYF.

The chain links TRBV25-1 to TRBJ2-7; TRBD2 matches at 8 bases. V lost 1 base and J lost 5; bases outside the gene matches: 7. This CDR3 contains 15 residues. The germline V gene encodes CDR1 MGHDK and CDR2 SYGVNS. CDR3 coding DNA: TGTGCCAGCAGTGAATTCTTCGGGAGGGGGGACGAGCAGTACTTC. Translating gives CASSEFFGRGDEQYF.

Only a few counts were recorded for this clone. The genes are TRBV7-3 and TRBJ1-1; D unresolved. CDR1 and CDR2 (germline): SGHTA, FQGTGA. V lost 2 bases and J lost 1, with 8 bases in between. This CDR3 comprises 14 residues. The CDR3 DNA reads as TGTGCCAGCAGCTTAGGCGGCACGAACACTGAAGCTTTCTTT. Its protein is CASSLGGTNTEAFF.

The chain combines TRBV7-9 with TRBJ2-6; 7 bases are shared with TRBD1. CDR3 length: 14 residues. The germline gives CDR1 SEHNR, CDR2 FQNEAQ (reference sequence). Germline trimming cut 5 bases from V and 3 bases from J; bases unmatched to any gene: 1. CDR3 in amino acids: CASSGQVGANVLTF. The DNA of the CDR3 is TGTGCCAGCAGCGGACAGGTTGGGGCCAACGTCCTGACTTTC.

This clone was detected a few times. The sample contains more than one DNA sequence encoding this CDR3. CDR3 DNA sequence: TGTGCCAGCAGTTATTTTCGGGGGGGGACGGGGGGTGGCGGGGAGCTGTTTTTT. This sequence encodes CASSYFRGGTGGGGELFF. V usage is TRBV27 and J usage is TRBJ2-2; 8 positions match TRBD2. The J segment lost 7 bases and the V segment lost 4 bases, leaving 17 bases of the junction unmatched. The CDR3 has 18 residues. Germline CDR1 MNHEY, CDR2 SMNVEV (reference sequence).

The rearrangement uses TRBV6-5 and TRBJ2-3, with D maybe TRBD1 (6 bases). The CDR3 spans 16 residues. The ends were cut back, 2 bases at V and 5 bases at J, with 17 bases in the middle. Germline V gene data show CDR1 as MNHEY and CDR2 as SVGAGI. The CDR3 here is CASSYESTGQEDTQYF. The CDR3 coding sequence is TGTGCCAGCAGTTACGAGAGTACAGGGCAGGAAGATACGCAGTATTTT.

The genes are TRBV4-1 and TRBJ2-5; D remains ambiguous. The CDR3 is made up of 14 amino acids. V was shortened by 0 bases and J by 7 bases, with 12 bases between the two germline ends. Looked up from germline, CDR1 is MGHRA and CDR2 is YSYEKL. The CDR3 protein is CASSQDSGWGTQYF. The CDR3 DNA reads as TGCGCCAGCAGCCAAGATTCAGGTTGGGGGACCCAGTACTTC.